Sequencing of this T cell receptor beta chain was carried out in a study of T cell responses to AZD1222 COVID-19 vaccine. Study at large: Pooling was applied to second doses at about 4 or about 12 weeks.

Measured with immunoSEQ multiplex PCR; TCRdb has only the in-frame clones, and not every one. Of about 160,000 clones in the sample, 85% to 90% were seen once. With regard to this clone: Its target is not known.

Broader study findings: Increased Spike-specific TCR breadth and depth were observed after two AZD1222 doses. At study baseline, merely about 6 AZD1222 recipients were seropositive.

V was pared by 6 bases and J by 0 bases, with 5 bases between. Germline V gene lookup returns CDR1 MNHEY and CDR2 SMNVEV (reference sequence). The CDR3 has 13 amino acids. Sequenced here: peripheral blood, sampled on day 0 of AZD1222 vaccination. The sequence was obtained from an adult in good health. This sequence joins TRBV27 and TRBJ2-2; D is undetermined. This chain's CDR3 is CASRFANTGELFF. The CDR3 nucleotides read TGTGCCAGCAGATTCGCGAACACCGGGGAGCTGTTTTTT.